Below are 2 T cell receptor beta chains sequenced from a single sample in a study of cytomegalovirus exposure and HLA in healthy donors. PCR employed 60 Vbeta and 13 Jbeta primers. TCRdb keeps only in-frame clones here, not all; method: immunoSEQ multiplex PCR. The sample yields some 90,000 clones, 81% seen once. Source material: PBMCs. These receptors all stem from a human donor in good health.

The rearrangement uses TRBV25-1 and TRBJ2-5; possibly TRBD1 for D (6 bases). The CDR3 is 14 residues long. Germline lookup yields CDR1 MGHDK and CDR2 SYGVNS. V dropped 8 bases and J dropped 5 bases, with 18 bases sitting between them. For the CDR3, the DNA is TGTGCCAGCGGATCCGGACAGCTAGGGGAGACCCAGTACTTC. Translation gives CASGSGQLGETQYF.

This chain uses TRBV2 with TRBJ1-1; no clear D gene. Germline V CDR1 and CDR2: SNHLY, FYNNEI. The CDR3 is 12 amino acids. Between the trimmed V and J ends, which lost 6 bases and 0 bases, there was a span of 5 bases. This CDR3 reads CASRELNTEAFF. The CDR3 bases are TGTGCCAGCAGGGAGTTGAACACTGAAGCTTTCTTT.